The rows below give T cell receptor beta chains drawn from one sample of a study of liver allograft versus peripheral blood T cells. Using its own MiXCR run on the reads, TCRdb lists one record per CDR3 protein. The sample carries over 9,000 distinct CDR3 sequences, approximately 17% recorded once. These receptors were taken from a human patient who had a liver transplant. The T cells may partly be graft donor cells. Both conserved end residues are part of each CDR3. The order of the fields is V gene, D gene, J gene, clone size, CDR3 DNA, CDR3 protein. A D gene is named only where the DNA matches it firmly. Part of the rows lack a size; the others show once, few, many or a class for expanded clones.

TRBV7-9	NA	TRBJ1-2	medium-sized	TGTGCCAGCAGCTTAGCACAACGGTATGGCTACACCTTC	CASSLAQRYGYTF
TRBV18	NA	TRBJ1-1	medium-sized	TGTGCCAGCTCACCTGCAGGGGCGAACACTGAAGCTTTCTTT	CASSPAGANTEAFF
TRBV18	NA	TRBJ1-1	NA	TGTGCCAGCTCGCCCCGTTCACCAATTGCTGAAGCTTTCTTT	CASSPRSPIAEAFF
TRBV12-3/TRBV12-4	NA	TRBJ1-4	NA	TGTGCCAGCAGTCTTACAGGGTTCGGAGCAACTAATGAAAAACTGTTTTTT	CASSLTGFGATNEKLFF
TRBV15	NA	TRBJ2-2	NA	TGTGCCACCTCTGGAGGGCCGAACACCGGGGAGCTGTTTTTT	CATSGGPNTGELFF
TRBV19	TRBD1	TRBJ1-2	medium-sized	TGTGCCAGTAGTAAGCCGGGACAGGGGAAAGGTTGGAGCTACACCTTC	CASSKPGQGKGWSYTF
TRBV10-3	TRBD1	TRBJ1-5	medium-sized	TGTGCCATCAGTGAGGGACAGGGGGATCAGCCCCAGCATTTT	CAISEGQGDQPQHF
TRBV6-5	TRBD2	TRBJ2-5	NA	TGTGCCAGCAGTTCTCCACGCCGGGGGGGGGGTGGAGAGACCCAGTACTTC	CASSSPRRGGGGETQYF
TRBV18	NA	TRBJ2-1	NA	TGTGCCAGCTCACCGAAGGACAGAAGCTCCTACAATGAGCAGTTCTTC	CASSPKDRSSYNEQFF
TRBV7-9	TRBD2	TRBJ2-1	NA	TGTGCCACGGGGGGGTTTGATGAGCAGTTCTTC	CATGGFDEQFF